The rows below give T cell receptor beta chains drawn from one sample of a study of human T cells and chemical hapten exposure. TCRdb re-analysed the RACE reads in MiXCR, keeping a single row per CDR3 protein. The sample yields roughly 200,000 distinct CDR3 sequences, approximately 24% seen once. Sample: whole blood, taken in connection with sensitization to the hapten diphenylcyclopropenone (DPC). Every receptor here comes from a woman in her forties with alopecia areata. Some clones in this sample may be carry-over from other donors' samples. CDR3s include the opening cysteine and the closing phenylalanine or tryptophan. Fields, in order: clone size, J gene, D gene, V gene, CDR3 protein, CDR3 DNA. A D gene is named only where the DNA matches it firmly. The size field is filled for only some rows; it gives once, few, many or a size class.

few | TRBJ2-5 | NA | TRBV9 | CASSVGNPPGETQYF | TGTGCCAGCAGCGTAGGAAACCCCCCGGGAGAGACCCAGTACTTC
few | TRBJ2-1 | NA | TRBV4-3 | CASSQDSDSPRNEQFF | TGCGCCAGCAGCCAAGATAGCGACTCCCCTCGCAATGAGCAGTTCTTC
many | TRBJ2-1 | TRBD2 | TRBV6-2/TRBV6-3 | CASSYSAGPYNEQFF | TGTGCCAGCAGTTACTCAGCGGGACCCTACAATGAGCAGTTCTTC
NA | TRBJ2-4 | TRBD1 | TRBV12-3/TRBV12-4 | CASSFLGGRNIQYF | TGTGCCAGCAGTTTTTTAGGGGGCAGGAACATTCAGTACTTC
many | TRBJ2-1 | NA | TRBV18 | CASSPLEGEQFF | TGTGCCAGCTCACCCCTCGAGGGTGAGCAGTTCTTC
few | TRBJ2-1 | TRBD2 | TRBV20-1 | CSAPGLAGVEQFF | TGCAGTGCTCCGGGACTAGCGGGAGTGGAGCAGTTCTTC
few | TRBJ2-1 | TRBD2 | TRBV6-5 | CASSRGLAPSIDEQFF | TGTGCCAGCAGCCGGGGACTAGCCCCTAGTATCGATGAGCAGTTCTTC
few | TRBJ1-2 | TRBD1 | TRBV28 | CASSLSAGGNYGYTF | TGTGCCAGCAGTTTATCGGCAGGGGGAAACTATGGCTACACCTTC
few | TRBJ2-3 | NA | TRBV5-1 | CASSLGPEDSTDTQYF | TGCGCCAGCAGCTTGGGGCCGGAGGATAGCACAGATACGCAGTATTTT
many | TRBJ2-1 | NA | TRBV20-1 | CSASANVGNEQFF | TGCAGTGCTAGCGCCAACGTGGGCAATGAGCAGTTCTTC
NA | TRBJ2-7 | TRBD2 | TRBV7-2 | CASSLGREAYEQYF | TGTGCCAGCAGCTTAGGGCGGGAGGCCTACGAGCAGTACTTC
few | TRBJ1-2 | TRBD1 | TRBV20-1 | CSARGWTDRLYGYTF | TGCAGTGCTAGGGGATGGACGGACAGGCTCTATGGCTACACCTTC
NA | TRBJ2-7 | NA | TRBV29-1 | CSVVTGLSYEQYF | TGCAGCGTTGTGACAGGTTTGTCCTACGAGCAGTACTTC
few | TRBJ2-1 | NA | TRBV28 | CASSSVVGGSSYNEQFF | TGTGCCAGCAGTTCTGTAGTGGGCGGAAGCTCCTACAATGAGCAGTTCTTC
many | TRBJ2-3 | TRBD2 | TRBV4-3 | CASSSRLAGTDTQYF | TGCGCCAGCAGCTCCCGACTAGCGGGAACGGATACGCAGTATTTT
few | TRBJ2-1 | NA | TRBV28 | CASSLSFGGRFIREQFF | TGTGCCAGCAGCCTTTCTTTCGGGGGCCGGTTCATAAGGGAGCAGTTCTTC
few | TRBJ1-3 | NA | TRBV7-8 | CASSLVGVSGNTIYF | TGTGCCAGCAGCTTAGTCGGAGTCTCTGGAAACACCATATATTTT
NA | TRBJ1-4 | NA | TRBV20-1 | CSAGLGNEKLFF | TGCAGTGCCGGACTGGGTAATGAAAAACTGTTTTTT
NA | TRBJ2-3 | TRBD1 | TRBV7-2 | CASSLGGQGVPDTQYF | TGTGCCAGCAGCTTAGGGGGACAGGGAGTCCCAGATACGCAGTATTTT
NA | TRBJ2-4 | TRBD1 | TRBV6-2/TRBV6-3 | CASSTGQGVKNIQYF | TGTGCCAGCAGCACGGGACAGGGGGTCAAAAACATTCAGTACTTC
NA | TRBJ2-3 | NA | TRBV4-1 | CASSRTGADTQYF | TGCGCCAGCAGCCGAACGGGGGCAGATACGCAGTATTTT
NA | TRBJ2-5 | NA | TRBV3-1 | CASADGETQYF | TGTGCCAGCGCGGACGGGGAGACCCAGTACTTC
once | TRBJ1-3 | NA | TRBV20-1 | CSARDFSAPVSGNTIYF | TGCAGTGCTAGAGATTTCTCAGCACCCGTCTCTGGAAACACCATATATTTT
many | TRBJ1-5 | TRBD1 | TRBV7-2 | CASSLGQANQPQHF | TGTGCCAGCAGTTTAGGACAGGCCAATCAGCCCCAGCATTTT
NA | TRBJ1-2 | TRBD1 | TRBV11-2 | CASSRDRGIGYTF | TGTGCCAGCAGCAGGGACAGGGGCATCGGCTACACCTTC
NA | TRBJ2-4 | NA | TRBV7-2 | CASSLVGRANIQYF | TGTGCCAGCAGCTTAGTGGGAAGGGCCAACATTCAGTACTTC
NA | TRBJ1-5 | NA | TRBV10-3 | CAISEPGGSNQPQHF | TGTGCCATCAGTGAACCGGGGGGAAGCAATCAGCCCCAGCATTTT
NA | TRBJ1-3 | NA | TRBV24-1 | CATSDRHFSGNTIYF | TGTGCCACCAGTGACCGCCATTTCTCTGGAAACACCATATATTTT
NA | TRBJ2-7 | NA | TRBV27 | CASRGAVGEQYF | TGTGCCAGCAGAGGAGCGGTGGGCGAGCAGTACTTC
NA | TRBJ2-4 | NA | TRBV28 | CASSLAGALAKNIQYF | TGTGCCAGCAGTTTAGCAGGGGCGCTAGCCAAAAACATTCAGTACTTC
NA | TRBJ2-3 | NA | TRBV7-2 | CASNLASTDTQYF | TGTGCCAGCAACTTAGCCTCCACAGATACGCAGTATTTT
few | TRBJ2-4 | TRBD1 | TRBV7-9 | CASSFSGQGVDIQYF | TGTGCCAGCAGCTTCTCGGGACAGGGTGTGGACATTCAGTACTTC
NA | TRBJ1-5 | NA | TRBV6-6 | CASSAGLVVRSNQPQHF | TGTGCCAGCAGTGCAGGCCTGGTAGTCAGGAGCAATCAGCCCCAGCATTTT
NA | TRBJ2-1 | NA | TRBV6-5 | CASSYGGGYNEQFF | TGTGCCAGCAGTTACGGAGGGGGCTACAATGAGCAGTTCTTC
NA | TRBJ2-5 | NA | TRBV10-3 | CAIRSQGGETQYF | TGTGCCATCAGATCCCAGGGCGGCGAGACCCAGTACTTC
few | TRBJ1-1 | NA | TRBV29-1 | CSVEQKMNTEAFF | TGCAGCGTTGAACAGAAGATGAACACTGAAGCTTTCTTT
NA | TRBJ2-4 | NA | TRBV7-9 | CASSYWGDLAKNIQYF | TGTGCCAGCAGCTATTGGGGTGACCTAGCCAAAAACATTCAGTACTTC
NA | TRBJ2-7 | NA | TRBV20-1 | CSAPETGAYEQYF | TGCAGTGCTCCAGAGACGGGCGCCTACGAGCAGTACTTC
few | TRBJ2-1 | NA | TRBV13 | CASSLRSLVHYNEQFF | TGTGCCAGCAGCTTAAGGTCGCTAGTGCATTACAATGAGCAGTTCTTC
few | TRBJ1-1 | NA | TRBV24-1 | CATSDSSDTEAFF | TGTGCCACCAGTGATTCTTCGGACACTGAAGCTTTCTTT
NA | TRBJ2-2 | NA | TRBV9 | CASSLTGYNTGELFF | TGTGCCAGCAGCCTAACGGGCTACAACACCGGGGAGCTGTTTTTT
NA | TRBJ2-7 | TRBD1 | TRBV28 | CASSRPGQSYEQYF | TGTGCCAGCAGCCGCCCGGGACAGTCCTACGAGCAGTACTTC